This T cell receptor beta chain was recorded in a study of cytomegalovirus exposure and HLA in healthy donors. Study in general: Early released data had about 85 million unique TCRs, all coming from HLA-typed donors. Whole-study results and caveats: In an earlier analysis, productive rearrangement rates for most beta V segments clustered near 87% or 30%. A later analysis linked a missense variant in DCLRE1C to the trimming of TCR beta V and J genes.

Vbeta (60) and Jbeta (13) primers were used in the PCR. Using immunoSEQ multiplex PCR, the repertoire was profiled, and TCRdb retains in-frame clones only, with some absent. This repertoire shows some 130,000 clones, around 83% found once; its top ten account for approximately 1%. Turning to this clone: No antigen is known for it.

Specimen: PBMCs. This TCR was sampled from a human donor in good health.

The CDR3 sequence: CASSLREGNGYTF. In DNA, the CDR3 is TGTGCCAGCAGTTTAAGGGAGGGGAATGGCTACACCTTC. V is TRBV27 and J is TRBJ1-2; D might be TRBD1 (5 bases). Trimming stripped 2 bases from V and 6 bases from J, with 10 bases between. This CDR3 is 13 amino acids long. From germline, CDR1 is MNHEY and CDR2 SMNVEV (reference sequence).